This T cell receptor (beta chain) was captured by sequencing in a study of T cell responses to AZD1222 COVID-19 vaccine. The study, taken as a whole, reports: Donors were mostly white British, more females; clonal diversity possibly underestimated. Sampling that yielded the repertoires occurred only after the peak T cell response. Spike-specific TCR breadth and depth rose after two AZD1222 doses.

Details on this clone: Antigen unknown.

Germline-derived CDR1 and CDR2 are MDHEN and SYDVKM. V lost 7 bases and J lost 4; bases outside the gene matches: 11. The CDR3 covers 16 residues. Doses given second, at about 4 or about 12 weeks, were pooled. Method: immunoSEQ multiplex PCR; TCRdb's copy keeps in-frame clones and lacks some. The sample records 120,000 or so clones, roughly 84% being singletons. Specimen: peripheral blood, collected 28 days after the second AZD1222 dose. This sequence was found in an adult who received the AZD1222 COVID-19 vaccine. The chain uses TRBV28 and TRBJ2-3; the match to TRBD1 covers 10 bases. For the CDR3, the DNA is TGTGCCAGCACCGACGCTCGGGGACAGGGGCCAGATACGCAGTATTTT. This encodes CASTDARGQGPDTQYF.